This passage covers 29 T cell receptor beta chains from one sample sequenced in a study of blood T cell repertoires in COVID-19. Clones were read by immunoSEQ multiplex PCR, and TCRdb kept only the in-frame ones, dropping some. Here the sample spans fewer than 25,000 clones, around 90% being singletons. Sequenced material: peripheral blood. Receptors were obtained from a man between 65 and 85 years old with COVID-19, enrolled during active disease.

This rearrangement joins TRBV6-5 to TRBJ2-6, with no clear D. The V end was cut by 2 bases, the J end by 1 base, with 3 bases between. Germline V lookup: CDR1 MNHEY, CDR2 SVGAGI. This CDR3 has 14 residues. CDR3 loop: CASSYQSGANVLTF. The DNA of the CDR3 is TGTGCCAGCAGTTACCAGTCTGGGGCCAACGTCCTGACTTTC.

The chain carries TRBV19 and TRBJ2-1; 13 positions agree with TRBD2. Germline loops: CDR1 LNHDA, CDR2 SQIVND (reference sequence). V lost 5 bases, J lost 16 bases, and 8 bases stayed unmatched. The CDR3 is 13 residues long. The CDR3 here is CASSVGLAGVQFF. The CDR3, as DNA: TGTGCCAGTAGTGTAGGACTAGCGGGAGTCCAATTCTTC.

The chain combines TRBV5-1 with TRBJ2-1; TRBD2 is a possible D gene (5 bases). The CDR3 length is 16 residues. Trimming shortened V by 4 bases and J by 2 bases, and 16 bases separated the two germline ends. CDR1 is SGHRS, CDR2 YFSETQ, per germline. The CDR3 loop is CASSPPKAGPYNEQFF. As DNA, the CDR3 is TGCGCCAGCAGCCCACCGAAGGCGGGCCCCTACAATGAGCAGTTCTTC. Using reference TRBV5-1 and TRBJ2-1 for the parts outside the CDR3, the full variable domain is KAGVTQTPRYLIKTRGQQVTLSCSPISGHRSVSWYQQTPGQGLQFLFEYFSETQRNKGNFPGRFSGRQFSNSRSEMNVSTLELGDSALYLCASSPPKAGPYNEQFFGPGTRLTVL.

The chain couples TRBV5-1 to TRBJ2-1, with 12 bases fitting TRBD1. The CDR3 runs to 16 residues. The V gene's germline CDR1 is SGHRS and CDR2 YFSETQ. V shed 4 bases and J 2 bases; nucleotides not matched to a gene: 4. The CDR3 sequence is CASSGTGGFPYNEQFF. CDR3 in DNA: TGCGCCAGCAGCGGGACAGGGGGCTTCCCCTACAATGAGCAGTTCTTC.

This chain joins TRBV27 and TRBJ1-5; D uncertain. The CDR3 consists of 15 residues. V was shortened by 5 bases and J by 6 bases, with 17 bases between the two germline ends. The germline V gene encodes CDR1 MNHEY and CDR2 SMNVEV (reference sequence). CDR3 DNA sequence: TGTGCCAGCAGTCCGTTCGGGGAACCGGGTCAGCCCCAGCATTTT. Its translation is CASSPFGEPGQPQHF.

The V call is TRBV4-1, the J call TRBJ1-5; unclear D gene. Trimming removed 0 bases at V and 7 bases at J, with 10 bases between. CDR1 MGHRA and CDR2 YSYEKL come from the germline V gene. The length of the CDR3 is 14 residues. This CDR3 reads CASSQDAAGQPQHF. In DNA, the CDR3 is TGCGCCAGCAGCCAAGATGCCGCAGGCCAGCCCCAGCATTTT.

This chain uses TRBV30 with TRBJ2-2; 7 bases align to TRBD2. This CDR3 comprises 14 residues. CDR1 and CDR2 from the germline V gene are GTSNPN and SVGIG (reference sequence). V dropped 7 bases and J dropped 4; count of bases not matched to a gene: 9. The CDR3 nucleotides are TGTGCCTTCCGGGACTACGTCCCCACCGGGGAGCTGTTTTTT. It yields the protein CAFRDYVPTGELFF.

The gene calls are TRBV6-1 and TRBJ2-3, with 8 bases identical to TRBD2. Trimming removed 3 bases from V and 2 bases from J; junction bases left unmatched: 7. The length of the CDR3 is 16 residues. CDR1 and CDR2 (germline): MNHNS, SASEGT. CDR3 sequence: CASSDLSGRATDTQYF. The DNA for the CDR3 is TGTGCCAGCAGTGACTTAAGCGGGAGAGCCACAGATACGCAGTATTTT.

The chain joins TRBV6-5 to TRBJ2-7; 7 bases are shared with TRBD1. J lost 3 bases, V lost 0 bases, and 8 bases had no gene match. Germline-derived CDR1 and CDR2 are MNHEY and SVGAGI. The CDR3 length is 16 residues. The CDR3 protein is CASSYSNRGLNYEQYF. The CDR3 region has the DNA TGTGCCAGCAGTTACTCGAATAGGGGGCTTAACTACGAGCAGTACTTC.

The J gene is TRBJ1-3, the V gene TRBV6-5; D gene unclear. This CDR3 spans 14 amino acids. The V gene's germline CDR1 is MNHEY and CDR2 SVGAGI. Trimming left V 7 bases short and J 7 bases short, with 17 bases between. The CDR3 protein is CASTWARLGNTIYF. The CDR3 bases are TGTGCCAGCACCTGGGCCAGATTGGGCAACACCATATATTTT.

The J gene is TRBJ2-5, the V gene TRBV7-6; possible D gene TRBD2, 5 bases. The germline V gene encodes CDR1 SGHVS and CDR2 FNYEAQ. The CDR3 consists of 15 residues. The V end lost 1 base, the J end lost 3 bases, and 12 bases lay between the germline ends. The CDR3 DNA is TGTGCCAGCAGCTTAGGGTCGTTCGGGGAAGAGACCCAGTACTTC. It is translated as CASSLGSFGEETQYF.

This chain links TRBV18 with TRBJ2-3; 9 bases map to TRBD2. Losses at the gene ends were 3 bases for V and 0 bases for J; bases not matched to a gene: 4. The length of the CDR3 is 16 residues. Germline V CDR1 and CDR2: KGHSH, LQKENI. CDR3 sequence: CASSPQAGGSTDTQYF. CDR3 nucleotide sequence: TGTGCCAGCTCACCGCAAGCGGGGGGAAGCACAGATACGCAGTATTTT.

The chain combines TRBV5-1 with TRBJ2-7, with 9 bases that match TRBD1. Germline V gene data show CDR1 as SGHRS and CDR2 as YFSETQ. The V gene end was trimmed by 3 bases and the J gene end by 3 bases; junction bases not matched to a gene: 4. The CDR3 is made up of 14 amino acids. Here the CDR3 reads CASSSRDRVYEQYF. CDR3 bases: TGCGCCAGCAGCTCCCGGGACAGGGTCTACGAGCAGTACTTC.

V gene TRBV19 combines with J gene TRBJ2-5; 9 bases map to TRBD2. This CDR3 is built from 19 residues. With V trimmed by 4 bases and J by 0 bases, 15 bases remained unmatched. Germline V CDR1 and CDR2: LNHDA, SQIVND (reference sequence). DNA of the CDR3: TGTGCCAGTAGTACCGGACGAGCGGGGGGAAAAATATACCAAGAGACCCAGTACTTC. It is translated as CASSTGRAGGKIYQETQYF.

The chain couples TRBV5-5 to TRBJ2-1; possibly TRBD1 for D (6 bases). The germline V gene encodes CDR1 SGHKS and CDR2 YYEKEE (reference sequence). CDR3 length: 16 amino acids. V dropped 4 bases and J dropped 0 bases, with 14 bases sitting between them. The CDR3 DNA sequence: TGTGCCAGCAGCACAATACAGGGAAACTCCTACAATGAGCAGTTCTTC. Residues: CASSTIQGNSYNEQFF.

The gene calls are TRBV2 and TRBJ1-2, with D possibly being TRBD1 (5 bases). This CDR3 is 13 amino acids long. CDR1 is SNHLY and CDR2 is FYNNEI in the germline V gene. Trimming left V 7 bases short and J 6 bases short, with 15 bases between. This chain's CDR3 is CASIVGGIDGYTF. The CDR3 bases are TGTGCCAGCATTGTCGGGGGTATAGATGGCTACACCTTC.

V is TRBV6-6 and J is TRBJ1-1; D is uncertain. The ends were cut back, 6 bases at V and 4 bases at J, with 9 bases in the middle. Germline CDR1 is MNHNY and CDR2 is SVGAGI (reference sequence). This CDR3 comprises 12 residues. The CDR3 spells CASSYQTTEAFF. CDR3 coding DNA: TGTGCCAGCAGCTATCAAACCACTGAAGCTTTCTTT.

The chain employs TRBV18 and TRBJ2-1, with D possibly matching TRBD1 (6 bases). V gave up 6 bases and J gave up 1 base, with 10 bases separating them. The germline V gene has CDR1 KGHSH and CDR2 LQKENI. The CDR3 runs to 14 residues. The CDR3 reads CASSWTESYNEQFF. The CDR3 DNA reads TGTGCCAGCTCCTGGACAGAGTCCTACAATGAGCAGTTCTTC.

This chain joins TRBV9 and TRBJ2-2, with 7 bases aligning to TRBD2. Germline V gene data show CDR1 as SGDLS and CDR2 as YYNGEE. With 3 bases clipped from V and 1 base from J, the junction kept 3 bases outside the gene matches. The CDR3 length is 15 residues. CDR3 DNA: TGTGCCAGCAGCGCCAGCGGGAAGAACACCGGGGAGCTGTTTTTT. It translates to CASSASGKNTGELFF.

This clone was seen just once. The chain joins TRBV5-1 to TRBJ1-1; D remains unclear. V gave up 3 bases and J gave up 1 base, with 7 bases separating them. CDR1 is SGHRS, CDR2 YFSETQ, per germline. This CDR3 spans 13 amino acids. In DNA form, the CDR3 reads TGCGCCAGCAGCTCCACAAAGAACACTGAAGCTTTCTTT. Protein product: CASSSTKNTEAFF.

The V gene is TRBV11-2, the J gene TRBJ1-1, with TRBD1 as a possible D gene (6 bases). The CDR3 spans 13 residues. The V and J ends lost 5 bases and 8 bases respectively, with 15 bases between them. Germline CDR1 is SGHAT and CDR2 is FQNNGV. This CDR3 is CASSLREDREAFF. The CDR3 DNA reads TGTGCCAGCAGCCTTCGGGAGGACAGAGAAGCTTTCTTT.

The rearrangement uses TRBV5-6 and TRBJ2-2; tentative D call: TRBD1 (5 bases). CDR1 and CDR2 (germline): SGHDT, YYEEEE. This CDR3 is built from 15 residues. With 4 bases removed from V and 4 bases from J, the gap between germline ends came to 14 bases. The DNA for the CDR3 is TGTGCCAGCAGCACCCGACAGATACTCACCGGGGAGCTGTTTTTT. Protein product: CASSTRQILTGELFF.

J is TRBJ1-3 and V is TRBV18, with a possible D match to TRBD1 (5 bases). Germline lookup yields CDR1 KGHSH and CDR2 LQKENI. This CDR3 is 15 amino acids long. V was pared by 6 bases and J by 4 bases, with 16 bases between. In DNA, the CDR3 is TGTGCCAGCTCTTCAGACAGTTGGGGAGGAAACACCATATATTTT. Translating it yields CASSSDSWGGNTIYF.

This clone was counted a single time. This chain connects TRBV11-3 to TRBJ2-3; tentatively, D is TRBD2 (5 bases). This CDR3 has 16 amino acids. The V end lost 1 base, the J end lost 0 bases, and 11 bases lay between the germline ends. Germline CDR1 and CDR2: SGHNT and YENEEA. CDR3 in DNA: TGTGCCAGCAGCTTAGGTACCAGGACTAGCACAGATACGCAGTATTTT. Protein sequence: CASSLGTRTSTDTQYF.

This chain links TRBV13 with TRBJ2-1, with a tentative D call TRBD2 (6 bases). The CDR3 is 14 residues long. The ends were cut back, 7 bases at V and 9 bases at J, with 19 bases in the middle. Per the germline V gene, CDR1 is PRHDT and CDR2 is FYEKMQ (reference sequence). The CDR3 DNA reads TGTGCCAGCACCCGAGAACCAAGCGGGCCTGAGCAGTTCTTC. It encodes CASTREPSGPEQFF.

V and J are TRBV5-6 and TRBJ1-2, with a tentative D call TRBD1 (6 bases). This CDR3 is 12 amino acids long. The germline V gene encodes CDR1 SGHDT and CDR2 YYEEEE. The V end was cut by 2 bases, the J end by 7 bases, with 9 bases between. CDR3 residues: CASSLQGGGYTF. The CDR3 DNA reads TGTGCCAGCAGCTTACAGGGTGGTGGCTACACCTTC.

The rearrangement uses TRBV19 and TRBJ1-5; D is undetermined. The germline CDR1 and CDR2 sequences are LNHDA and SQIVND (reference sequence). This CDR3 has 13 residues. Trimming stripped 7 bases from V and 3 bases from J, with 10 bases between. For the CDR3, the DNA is TGTGCCAGTATAGCGGGTTACAATCAGCCCCAGCATTTT. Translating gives CASIAGYNQPQHF.

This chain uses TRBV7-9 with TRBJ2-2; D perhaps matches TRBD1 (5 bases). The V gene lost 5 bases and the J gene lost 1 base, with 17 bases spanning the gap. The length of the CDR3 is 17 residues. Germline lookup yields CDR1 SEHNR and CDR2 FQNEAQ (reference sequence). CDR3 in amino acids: CASSPRGASRNTGELFF. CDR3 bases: TGTGCCAGCAGCCCCCGTGGGGCTTCCCGGAACACCGGGGAGCTGTTTTTT.

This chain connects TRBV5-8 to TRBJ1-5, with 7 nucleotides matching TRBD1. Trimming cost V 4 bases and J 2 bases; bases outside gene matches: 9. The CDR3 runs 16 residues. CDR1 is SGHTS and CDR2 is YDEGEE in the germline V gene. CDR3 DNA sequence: TGTGCCAGCAGCAGGGAGACAGGGCAGCGCAATCAGCCCCAGCATTTT. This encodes CASSRETGQRNQPQHF. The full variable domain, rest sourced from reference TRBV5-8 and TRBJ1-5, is EAGVTQSPTHLIKTRGQQATLRCSPISGHTSVYWYQQALGLGLQFLLWYDEGEERNRGNFPPRFSGRQFPNYSSELNVNALELEDSALYLCASSRETGQRNQPQHFGDGTRLSIL.